The following is a T cell receptor beta chain sequence with its context. These data originate in a study of blood T cell repertoires in COVID-19. Germline V CDR1 and CDR2: PRHDT, FYEKMQ (reference sequence). The CDR3 sequence is 15 residues long. V dropped 0 bases and J dropped 1 base, with 10 bases sitting between them. The method was immunoSEQ multiplex PCR; TCRdb's version includes in-frame clones alone and lacks a portion of them. The sample has more than 200,000 clones; 85% to 90% are singletons. Sequenced material: peripheral blood. The sequence was obtained from a man older than 75 with acute or convalescent COVID-19. The chain has TRBV13 and TRBJ2-7; D is perhaps TRBD2 (5 bases). The CDR3 reads CASSLGSGNSYEQYF. The CDR3 region has the DNA TGTGCCAGCAGCTTAGGCTCCGGGAATTCCTACGAGCAGTACTTC.